One sample yielded the 22 T cell receptor beta chains listed below, sequenced in a study of breast tumors, draining lymph nodes, adjacent tissues (dated by TCRdb to the mid-2010s). Lymph node samples were obtained from the axillary draining lymph nodes of breast cancer patients. Receptors were amplified or captured by multiplex PCR. The sequencer listed for this sample is Illumina HiSeq 2000. Using fastp at Q25 and MiXCR, TCRdb reprocessed the public reads and kept productive beta chains. Duplicate CDR3 protein sequences are folded into a single record with the most common DNA and genes. The sample table contains about 140,000 distinct CDR3 sequences; only one count was recorded for roughly 33% of them. The ten largest make up under 2.5% of the sample. The sample comprised axillary lymph node tissue. Receptors originate from a female donor with breast cancer. Some clones in this sample may be carry-over from other donors' samples.

This clonotype was picked up many times. The chain uses TRBV6-5 and TRBJ1-2; D call uncertain. The V end lost 6 bases, the J end lost 8 bases, and 13 bases lay between the germline ends. The CDR3 is 12 residues long. Germline V lookup: CDR1 MNHEY, CDR2 SVGAGI. CDR3 amino acids: CASRPPPGGYTF. For the CDR3, the DNA is TGTGCCAGCAGACCACCCCCGGGAGGCTACACCTTC.

For this clonotype: Germline and junction disagree at one end, which may indicate a read error. V gene TRBV6-5 combines with J gene TRBJ1-3; D remains ambiguous. The CDR3 is 15 amino acids. Per germline, CDR1 MNHEY and CDR2 SVGAGI. CDR3 sequence reads: CASSHSGGSGNTIYF. CDR3 sequence (DNA): TGTGCCAGCAGTCACTCGGGCGGCTCTGGAAACACCATATATTTT.

The sample holds many counts of this clonotype. The chain combines TRBV5-1 with TRBJ2-1; 8 bases fit TRBD2. Germline loops: CDR1 SGHRS, CDR2 YFSETQ. This CDR3 spans 16 amino acids. V lost 5 bases and J lost 6; bases outside the gene matches: 13. CDR3 sequence (DNA): TGCGCCAGCAGTTGGGCCGGACTAGCTGAAATCAATGAGCAGTTCTTC. It translates to CASSWAGLAEINEQFF.

This clonotype has a count of ten or more. The chain uses TRBV3-1 and TRBJ1-2; D is possibly TRBD1 (5 bases). V was clipped by 10 bases and J by 5 bases, with 14 bases between them. This CDR3 has 12 amino acids. CDR1 LGHDT and CDR2 YNNKEL come from the germline V gene (reference sequence). The CDR3 is CATGKGRYGYTF. The DNA for the CDR3 is TGTGCCACCGGAAAGGGGCGATATGGCTACACCTTC. Supplemented by reference TRBV3-1 and TRBJ1-2, the full variable domain reads DTAVSQTPKYLVTQMGNDKSIKCEQNLGHDTMYWYKQDSKKFLKIMFSYNNKELIINETVPNRFSPKSPDKAHLNLHINSLELGDSAVYFCATGKGRYGYTFGSGTRLTVV.

In regard to this clonotype: This could be a read error, since a much larger clone is one nucleotide away. The chain carries TRBV5-6 and TRBJ1-2; no clear D gene. The CDR3 is 11 residues long. Germline values: CDR1 SGHDT, CDR2 YYEEEE. The CDR3 sequence is CASSAFYAYTF. The CDR3 region has the DNA TGTGCCAGCAGCGCATTCTATGCCTACACCTTC. The full variable domain, completed using reference TRBV5-6 and TRBJ1-2, is DAGVTQSPTHLIKTRGQQVTLRCSPKSGHDTVSWYQQALGQGPQFIFQYYEEEERQRGNFPDRFSGHQFPNYSSELNVNALLLGDSALYLCASSAFYAYTFGSGTRLTVV.

This clonotype was counted many times. The rearrangement uses TRBV7-9 and TRBJ2-2; D perhaps matches TRBD1 (6 bases). Germline-derived CDR1 and CDR2 are SEHNR and FQNEAQ (reference sequence). Trimming shortened V by 3 bases and J by 0 bases, and 14 bases separated the two germline ends. This CDR3 contains 17 residues. The CDR3, as DNA: TGTGCCAGCAGCTTGGGAGCCGGGACATCGAACACCGGGGAGCTGTTTTTT. Its translation is CASSLGAGTSNTGELFF.

This clonotype was detected many times. Possible read error: a much larger clone is one base away. The J gene is TRBJ2-7, the V gene TRBV11-2; unclear D gene. The CDR3 is made up of 13 amino acids. CDR1 SGHAT and CDR2 FQNNGV come from the germline V gene. The V and J ends lost 0 bases and 6 bases respectively, with 9 bases between them. The DNA for the CDR3 is TGTGCCAGCAGCTTAGACAGATACTCCGAGCAGTACTTC. It yields the protein CASSLDRYSEQYF.

There are many counts of this clonotype. The CDR3 DNA is TGTGCCAGCAGCTTAACAGGGGCGGCGGAGACCCAGTACTTC. This gives the protein CASSLTGAAETQYF. The chain couples TRBV7-2 to TRBJ2-5; TRBD1 matches 7 bases. CDR3 length equals 14 residues. Germline CDR1 SGHTA, CDR2 FQGNSA. Losses at the gene ends were 2 bases for V and 5 bases for J; bases not matched to a gene: 5.

About this clonotype itself: A read error may account for a junction end that differs from germline. The CDR3 reads CASSVHNTDTQCF. In nucleotides, the CDR3 is TGTGCCAGCAGCGTACACAACACAGATACGCAGTGTTTT. The chain combines TRBV9 with TRBJ2-3; D gene uncertain. CDR1 is SGDLS and CDR2 is YYNGEE in the germline V gene. The CDR3 contains 13 residues.

The rearrangement uses TRBV5-1 and TRBJ1-4; 10 bases agree with TRBD1. The CDR3 covers 15 residues. Trimming took 3 bases from V and 7 from J; bases not matched to a gene: 6. Germline V lookup: CDR1 SGHRS, CDR2 YFSETQ. The CDR3 spells CASSSTGGEGEKLFF. Here the CDR3 DNA reads TGCGCCAGCAGCTCGACAGGGGGCGAGGGTGAAAAACTGTTTTTT.

This clonotype came up many times. The CDR3 DNA follows: TGCGCCAGCAGCCAAGTCGGGGGGGCAGATACGCAGTATTTT. It translates to CASSQVGGADTQYF. V gene TRBV4-1 combines with J gene TRBJ2-3; 8 bases fit TRBD2. The germline CDR1 and CDR2 sequences are MGHRA and YSYEKL. Trimming cost V 1 base and J 4 bases; bases outside gene matches: 1. The CDR3 length is 14 residues.

The gene calls are TRBV11-2 and TRBJ1-5, with D possibly matching TRBD1 (5 bases). CDR1 and CDR2 from the germline V gene are SGHAT and FQNNGV. The CDR3 is 14 residues long. Trimming removed 4 bases at V and 6 bases at J, with 13 bases between. CDR3 region: CASSSDTNAQPQHF. As DNA, the CDR3 is TGTGCCAGCAGCTCGGACACTAACGCTCAGCCCCAGCATTTT.

J is TRBJ2-3 and V is TRBV20-1; 9 nucleotides line up with TRBD2. The V and J ends lost 6 bases and 0 bases, in that order; junction bases with no gene match: 7. This CDR3 is built from 15 residues. Germline CDR1 reads DFQATT; CDR2 reads SNEGSKA (reference sequence). The CDR3, as DNA: TGCAGTGCCATTCGGGCGGGGGGGAGCACAGATACGCAGTATTTT. Its translation: CSAIRAGGSTDTQYF.

The CDR3 DNA follows: TGTGCCAGCACTCGGGGGACTGAAAAACTGTTTTTT. Its protein is CASTRGTEKLFF. This chain links TRBV3-1 with TRBJ1-4; D is perhaps TRBD1 (5 bases). Per the germline V gene, CDR1 is LGHDT and CDR2 is YNNKEL (reference sequence). This CDR3 region has 12 residues. The V end was cut by 7 bases, the J end by 7 bases, with 10 bases between.

This clonotype was counted ten times or more. V and J are TRBV5-1 and TRBJ1-3; 8 nucleotides agree with TRBD1. V lost 4 bases to trimming and J lost 2 bases; unmatched junction nucleotides: 11. This CDR3 contains 17 residues. The germline gives CDR1 SGHRS, CDR2 YFSETQ. CDR3 DNA sequence: TGCGCCAGCAGCCTCAACCCGGACAGGGCTACTGGAAACACCATATATTTT. Amino acid sequence: CASSLNPDRATGNTIYF.

The V and J genes are TRBV6-2 or TRBV6-3 and TRBJ1-2; D may be TRBD1 (5 bases). The CDR3 sequence is 15 residues long. The germline CDR1 and CDR2 sequences are MNHEY and SVGEGT. V was shortened by 4 bases and J by 6 bases, with 18 bases between the two germline ends. CDR3 nucleotide sequence: TGTGCCAGCAGTTCGTGGTTTCGGGAGGGGAATGGCTACACCTTC. Translation: CASSSWFREGNGYTF.

This clonotype came up many times. This chain uses TRBV3-1 with TRBJ1-2; D is undetermined. The V end was cut by 1 base, the J end by 8 bases, with 8 bases between. Germline assignment: CDR1 LGHDT and CDR2 YNNKEL (reference sequence). This CDR3 comprises 12 residues. The CDR3 region has the DNA TGTGCCAGCAGCCAAGTTAGAAGCGGCTACACCTTC. Its protein product is CASSQVRSGYTF.

This clonotype was detected a few times. The V call is TRBV10-1, the J call TRBJ2-7; weak D call: TRBD2 (6 bases). The V gene's germline CDR1 is WNHNN and CDR2 SYGVQD (reference sequence). V was clipped by 0 bases and J by 1 base, with 7 bases between them. The CDR3 spans 14 residues. CDR3 residues: CASSESGTSYEQYF. Here the CDR3 DNA reads TGCGCCAGCAGTGAGTCCGGGACTTCCTACGAGCAGTACTTC.

At least ten counts were recorded for this clonotype. This chain connects TRBV7-6 to TRBJ2-2; possibly TRBD1 for D (5 bases). V lost 6 bases and J lost 4, with 15 bases in between. This CDR3 region has 15 residues. The germline CDR1 and CDR2 sequences are SGHVS and FNYEAQ. CDR3 residues: CASRDQGLTTGELFF. In DNA, the CDR3 is TGTGCCAGCAGGGATCAGGGCCTAACCACCGGGGAGCTGTTTTTT.

The V gene is TRBV5-1, the J gene TRBJ1-1, with 7 nucleotides matching TRBD1. Germline trimming cut 7 bases from V and 6 bases from J; bases unmatched to any gene: 9. The CDR3 totals 13 residues. Germline CDR1 and CDR2: SGHRS and YFSETQ. CDR3 residues: CASGTGAFAEAFF. For the CDR3, the DNA is TGCGCCAGCGGTACAGGGGCGTTTGCTGAAGCTTTCTTT.

In the case of this clonotype: One junction end disagrees with the germline gene, perhaps due to a read error. The V gene is TRBV20-1, the J gene TRBJ2-5, with 11 nucleotides matching TRBD2. The CDR3 is 16 amino acids. Germline-derived CDR1 and CDR2 are DFQATT and SNEGSKA (reference sequence). DNA for the CDR3: TGCAGTGTCAGGACTAGCGGGCGTAATTCCCAAGGGACCCAGTACTTC. Translation: CSVRTSGRNSQGTQYF.

The table lists this clonotype with many counts. The J gene is TRBJ2-5, the V gene TRBV3-1; D not resolved. The CDR3 is 13 residues long. The germline V and J ends were trimmed by 5 bases and 5 bases, with 12 bases remaining between them. Germline V gives CDR1 LGHDT, CDR2 YNNKEL (reference sequence). CDR3 bases: TGTGCCAGCAGCATCGGCCCCACCGAGACCCAGTACTTC. It encodes CASSIGPTETQYF.